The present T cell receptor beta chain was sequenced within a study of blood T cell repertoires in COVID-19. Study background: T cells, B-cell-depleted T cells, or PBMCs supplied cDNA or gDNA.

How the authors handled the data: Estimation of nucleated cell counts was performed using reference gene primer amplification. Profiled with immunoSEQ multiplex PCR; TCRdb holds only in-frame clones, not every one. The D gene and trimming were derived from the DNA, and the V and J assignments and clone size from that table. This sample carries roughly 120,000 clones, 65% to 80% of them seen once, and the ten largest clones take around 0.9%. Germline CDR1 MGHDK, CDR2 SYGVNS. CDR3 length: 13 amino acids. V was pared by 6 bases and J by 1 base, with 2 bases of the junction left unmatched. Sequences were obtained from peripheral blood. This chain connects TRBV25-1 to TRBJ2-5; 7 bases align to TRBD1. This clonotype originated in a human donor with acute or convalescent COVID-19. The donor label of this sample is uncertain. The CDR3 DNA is TGTGCCAGCAGAGGGACAGTCCAAGAGACCCAGTACTTC. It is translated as CASRGTVQETQYF.